This TCR beta chain was observed in a study of T cell responses to AZD1222 COVID-19 vaccine. Only in-frame clones appear in the TCRdb table, and some are missing; sequencing was by immunoSEQ multiplex PCR. This sample yields under 150,000 clones, of which about nine tenths are seen a single time; approximately 1% belongs to the top ten. The CDR3 extends over 15 amino acids. In germline, CDR1 is SGDLS, CDR2 YYNGEE. V dropped 0 bases and J dropped 6; count of bases not matched to a gene: 6. The material sequenced was peripheral blood, taken on day 0 of AZD1222 vaccination. The chain carries TRBV9 and TRBJ2-1, with 7 bases matching TRBD2. The origin of this receptor is an adult in good health. The DNA for the CDR3 is TGTGCCAGCAGCGTAGATCCTAGCGGACCCAATGAGCAGTTCTTC. Amino acid sequence: CASSVDPSGPNEQFF.